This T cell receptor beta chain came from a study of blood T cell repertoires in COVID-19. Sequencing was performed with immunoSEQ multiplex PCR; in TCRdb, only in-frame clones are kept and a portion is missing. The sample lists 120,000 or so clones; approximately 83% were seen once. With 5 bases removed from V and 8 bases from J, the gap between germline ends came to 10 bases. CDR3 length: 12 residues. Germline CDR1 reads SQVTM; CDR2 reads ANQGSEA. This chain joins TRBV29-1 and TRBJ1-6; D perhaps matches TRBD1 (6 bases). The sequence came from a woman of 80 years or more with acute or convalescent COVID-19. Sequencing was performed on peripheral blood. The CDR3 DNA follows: TGCAGCGTTAGGGAGGGGGATTCACCCCTCCACTTT. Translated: CSVREGDSPLHF.